This note documents a single T cell receptor (beta chain) sequence. What it recognizes is unknown. The CDR3 totals 15 residues. CDR1 is SGHDN, CDR2 FVKESK, per germline. Trimming took 4 bases from V and 5 from J; bases not matched to a gene: 8. The sample belongs to a study of T cell responses to AZD1222 COVID-19 vaccine. This table comes from immunoSEQ multiplex PCR, and its TCRdb copy is limited to in-frame clones, with some not included. Among more than 150,000 clones listed, around 92% were seen once. Overall study findings and caveats: Just a handful of AZD1222 recipients tested seropositive at baseline.

The sequenced sample was peripheral blood, obtained on day 0 of AZD1222 vaccination. The V gene is TRBV14, the J gene TRBJ1-5, with 7 bases identical to TRBD1. The receptor comes from an adult in good health. Written as DNA, the CDR3 is TGTGCCAGCAGCCTCGCCGGGACAGTGGATCAGCCCCAGCATTTT. Protein: CASSLAGTVDQPQHF.